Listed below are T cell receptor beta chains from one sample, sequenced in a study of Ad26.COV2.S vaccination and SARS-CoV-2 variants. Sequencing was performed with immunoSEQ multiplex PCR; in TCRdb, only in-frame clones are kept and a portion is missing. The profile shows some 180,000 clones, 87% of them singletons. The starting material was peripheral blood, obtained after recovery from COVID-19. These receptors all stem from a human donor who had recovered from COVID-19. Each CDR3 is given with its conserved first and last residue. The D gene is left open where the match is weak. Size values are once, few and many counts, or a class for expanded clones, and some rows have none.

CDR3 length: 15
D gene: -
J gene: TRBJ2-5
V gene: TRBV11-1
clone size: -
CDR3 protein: CASSQAQSQEETQYF
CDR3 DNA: TGTGCCAGCAGCCAAGCCCAGTCCCAAGAAGAGACCCAGTACTTC

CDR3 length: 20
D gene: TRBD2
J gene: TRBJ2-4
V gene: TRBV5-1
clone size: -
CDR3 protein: CASSREGLAGSSRLVDIQYF
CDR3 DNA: TGCGCCAGCAGCCGAGAGGGACTAGCGGGATCGAGCCGGCTCGTGGACATTCAGTACTTC

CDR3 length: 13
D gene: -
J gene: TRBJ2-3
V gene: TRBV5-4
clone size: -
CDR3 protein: CASSLEGGDTQYF
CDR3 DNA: TGTGCCAGCAGCTTGGAGGGGGGGGATACGCAGTATTTT

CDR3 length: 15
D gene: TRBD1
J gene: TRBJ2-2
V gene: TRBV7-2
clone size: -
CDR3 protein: CASSLGGGNTGELFF
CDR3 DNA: TGTGCCAGCAGCTTAGGAGGGGGCAACACCGGGGAGCTGTTTTTT

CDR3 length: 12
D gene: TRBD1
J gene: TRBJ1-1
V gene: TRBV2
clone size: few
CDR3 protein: CASREDRPEAFF
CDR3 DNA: TGTGCCAGCAGAGAGGACAGGCCTGAAGCTTTCTTT

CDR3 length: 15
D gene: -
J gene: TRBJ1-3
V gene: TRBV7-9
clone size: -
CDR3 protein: CASSFGQGSGNTIYF
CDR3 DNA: TGTGCCAGCAGCTTTGGCCAGGGCTCTGGAAACACCATATATTTT

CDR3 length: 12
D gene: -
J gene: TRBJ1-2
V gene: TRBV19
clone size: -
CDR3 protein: CASRVSQDGYTF
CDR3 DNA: TGTGCCAGTAGGGTAAGCCAGGATGGCTACACCTTC

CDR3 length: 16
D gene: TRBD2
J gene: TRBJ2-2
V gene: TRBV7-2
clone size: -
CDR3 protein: CASSPVSGGAIGELFF
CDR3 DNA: TGTGCCAGCAGCCCCGTCAGCGGGGGGGCCATCGGGGAGCTGTTTTTT

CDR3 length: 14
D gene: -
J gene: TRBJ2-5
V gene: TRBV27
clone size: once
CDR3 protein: CASSLLGDQETQYF
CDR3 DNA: TGTGCCAGCAGTTTACTCGGGGACCAAGAGACCCAGTACTTC

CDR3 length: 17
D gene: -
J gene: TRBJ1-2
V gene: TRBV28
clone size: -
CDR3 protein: CATDLRLGRSLGYGYTF
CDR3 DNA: TGTGCCACCGACCTTAGATTGGGTCGCTCCCTCGGCTATGGCTACACCTTC

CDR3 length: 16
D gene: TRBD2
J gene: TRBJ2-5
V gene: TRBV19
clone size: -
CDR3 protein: CASSIDPRGGRETQYF
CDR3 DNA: TGTGCCAGTAGTATAGATCCACGGGGGGGCCGAGAGACCCAGTACTTC

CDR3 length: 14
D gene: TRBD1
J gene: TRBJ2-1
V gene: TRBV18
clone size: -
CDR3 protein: CASSKGQDDNEQFF
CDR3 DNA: TGTGCCAGCTCAAAGGGACAGGACGACAATGAGCAGTTCTTC

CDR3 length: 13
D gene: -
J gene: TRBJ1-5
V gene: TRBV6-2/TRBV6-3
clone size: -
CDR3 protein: CASSYGPRQPQHF
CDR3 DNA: TGTGCCAGCAGTTACGGCCCCAGGCAGCCCCAGCATTTT

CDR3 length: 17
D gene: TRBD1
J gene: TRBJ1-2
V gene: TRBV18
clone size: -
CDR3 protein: CASSPLTGALINYGYTF
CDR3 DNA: TGTGCCAGCTCACCCCTGACAGGGGCCCTAATTAACTATGGCTACACCTTC

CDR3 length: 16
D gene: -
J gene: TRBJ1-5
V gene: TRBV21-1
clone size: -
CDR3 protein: CASSRDRSMHNQPQHF
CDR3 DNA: TGTGCCAGCAGCAGGGACAGAAGCATGCATAATCAGCCCCAGCATTTT

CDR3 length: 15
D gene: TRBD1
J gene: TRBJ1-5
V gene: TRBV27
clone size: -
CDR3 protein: CASSPRGQGTGPQHF
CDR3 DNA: TGTGCCAGCAGTCCACGGGGACAGGGGACGGGGCCCCAGCATTTT

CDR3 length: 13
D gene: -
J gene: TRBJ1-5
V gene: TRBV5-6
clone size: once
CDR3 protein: CASSVKVSQPQHF
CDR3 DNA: TGTGCCAGCAGCGTTAAGGTGAGTCAGCCCCAGCATTTT

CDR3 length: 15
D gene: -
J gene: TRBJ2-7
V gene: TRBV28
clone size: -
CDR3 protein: CASSWASGAPYEQYF
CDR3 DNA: TGTGCCAGCAGTTGGGCGTCGGGGGCCCCCTACGAGCAGTACTTC

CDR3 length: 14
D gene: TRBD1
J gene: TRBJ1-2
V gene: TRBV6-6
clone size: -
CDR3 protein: CASRPGQGQVGYTF
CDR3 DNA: TGTGCCAGCAGACCGGGACAGGGGCAAGTTGGCTACACCTTC

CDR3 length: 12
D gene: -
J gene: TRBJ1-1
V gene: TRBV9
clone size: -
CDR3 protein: CASRGARTEAFF
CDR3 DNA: TGTGCCAGCAGGGGGGCCCGAACTGAAGCTTTCTTT

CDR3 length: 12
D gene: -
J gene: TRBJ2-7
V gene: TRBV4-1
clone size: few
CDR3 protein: CASSQDPYEQYF
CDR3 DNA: TGCGCCAGCAGCCAAGATCCCTACGAGCAGTACTTC

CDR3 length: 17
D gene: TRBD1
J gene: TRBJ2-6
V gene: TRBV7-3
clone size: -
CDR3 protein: CASSRRQGSSGANVLTF
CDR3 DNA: TGTGCCAGCAGCCGCCGACAGGGTAGCTCTGGGGCCAACGTCCTGACTTTC

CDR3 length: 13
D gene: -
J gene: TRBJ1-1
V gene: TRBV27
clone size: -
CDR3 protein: CASRGAMNTEAFF
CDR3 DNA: TGTGCCAGCAGGGGGGCCATGAACACTGAAGCTTTCTTT

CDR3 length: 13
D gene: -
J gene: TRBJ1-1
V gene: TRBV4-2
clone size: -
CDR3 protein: CASSPALNTEAFF
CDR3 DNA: TGTGCCAGCAGCCCTGCGCTGAACACTGAAGCTTTCTTT

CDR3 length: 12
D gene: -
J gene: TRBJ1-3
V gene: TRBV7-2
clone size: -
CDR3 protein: CASSIDRNTIYF
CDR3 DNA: TGTGCCAGCAGCATCGACCGAAACACCATATATTTT

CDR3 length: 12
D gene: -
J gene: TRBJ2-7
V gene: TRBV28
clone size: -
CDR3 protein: CAIQSSSYEQYF
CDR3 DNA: TGTGCCATCCAGTCTAGCTCCTACGAGCAGTACTTC

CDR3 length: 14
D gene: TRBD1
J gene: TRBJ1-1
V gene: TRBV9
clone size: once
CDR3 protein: CASSGRQGNTEAFF
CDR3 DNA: TGTGCCAGCAGCGGAAGACAGGGTAACACTGAAGCTTTCTTT

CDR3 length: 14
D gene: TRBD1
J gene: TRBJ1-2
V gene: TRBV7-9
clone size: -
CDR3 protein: CASSLRDSRGGYTF
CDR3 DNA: TGTGCCAGCAGCTTAAGGGACAGTAGGGGCGGCTACACCTTC

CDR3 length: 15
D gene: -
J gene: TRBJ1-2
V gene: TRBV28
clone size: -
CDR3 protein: CASSRSGEIYYGYTF
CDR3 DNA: TGTGCCAGCAGTAGATCAGGGGAAATTTACTATGGCTACACCTTC

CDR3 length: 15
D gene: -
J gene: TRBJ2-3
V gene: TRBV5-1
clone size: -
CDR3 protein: CASSLSVNAGNTQYF
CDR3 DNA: TGCGCCAGCAGCTTGAGCGTCAATGCGGGAAATACGCAGTATTTT

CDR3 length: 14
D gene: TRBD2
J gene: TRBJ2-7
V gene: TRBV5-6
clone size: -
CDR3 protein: CASSLGLAGVEQYF
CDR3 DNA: TGTGCCAGCAGCCTGGGACTAGCGGGAGTTGAGCAGTACTTC

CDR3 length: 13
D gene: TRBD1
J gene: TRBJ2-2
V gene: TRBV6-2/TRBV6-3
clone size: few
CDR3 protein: CASSRGTAGELFF
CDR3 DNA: TGTGCCAGCAGCAGGGGGACCGCCGGGGAGCTGTTTTTT

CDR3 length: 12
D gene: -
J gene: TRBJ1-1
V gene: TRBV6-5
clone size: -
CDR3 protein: CASLSASSEAFF
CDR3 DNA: TGTGCCAGCCTATCGGCGTCCTCCGAAGCTTTCTTT

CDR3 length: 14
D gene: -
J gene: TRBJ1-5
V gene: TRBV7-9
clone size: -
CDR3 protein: CASSLGLGNQPQHF
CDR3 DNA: TGTGCCAGCAGCTTGGGCCTTGGCAATCAGCCCCAGCATTTT

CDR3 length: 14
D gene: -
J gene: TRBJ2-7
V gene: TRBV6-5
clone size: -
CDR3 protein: CASSYRGEYYEQYF
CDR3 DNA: TGTGCCAGCAGTTACCGTGGTGAATACTACGAGCAGTACTTC

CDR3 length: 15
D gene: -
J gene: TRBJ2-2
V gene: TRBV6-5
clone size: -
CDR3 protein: CASTKSGIRTGELFF
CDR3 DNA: TGTGCCAGCACCAAATCGGGGATTCGGACCGGGGAGCTGTTTTTT

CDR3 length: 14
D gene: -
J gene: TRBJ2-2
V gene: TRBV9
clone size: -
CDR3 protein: CASSPTPGTGELFF
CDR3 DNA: TGTGCCAGCAGCCCCACGCCGGGGACCGGGGAGCTGTTTTTT

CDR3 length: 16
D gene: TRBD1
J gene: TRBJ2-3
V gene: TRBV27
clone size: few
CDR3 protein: CASRLGGTGNTDTQYF
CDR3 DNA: TGTGCCAGCAGGTTAGGAGGGACAGGGAACACAGATACGCAGTATTTT

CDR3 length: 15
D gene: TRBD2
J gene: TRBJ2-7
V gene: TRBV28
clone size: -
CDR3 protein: CASSPAAGGTYEQYF
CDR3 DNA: TGTGCCAGCAGCCCGGCGGCGGGGGGGACCTACGAGCAGTACTTC

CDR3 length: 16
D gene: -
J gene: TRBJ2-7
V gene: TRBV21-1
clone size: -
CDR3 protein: CASSKGYRLWTNEQYF
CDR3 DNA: TGTGCCAGCAGCAAAGGATACCGGCTGTGGACAAACGAGCAGTACTTC

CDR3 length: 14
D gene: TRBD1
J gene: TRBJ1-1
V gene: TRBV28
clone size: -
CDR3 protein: CASSLGTENTEAFF
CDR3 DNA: TGTGCCAGCAGTTTAGGGACAGAGAACACTGAAGCTTTCTTT

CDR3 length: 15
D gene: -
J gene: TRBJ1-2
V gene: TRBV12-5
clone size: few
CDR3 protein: CASGTLGGANYGYTF
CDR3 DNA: TGTGCTAGTGGTACGCTTGGGGGAGCTAACTATGGCTACACCTTC

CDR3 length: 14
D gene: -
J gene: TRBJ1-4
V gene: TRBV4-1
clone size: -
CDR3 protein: CASSLGSRNEKLFF
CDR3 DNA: TGCGCCAGCAGCCTGGGGAGCCGTAATGAAAAACTGTTTTTT

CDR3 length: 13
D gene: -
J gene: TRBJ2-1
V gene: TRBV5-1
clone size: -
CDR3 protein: CASSLLGWDEQFF
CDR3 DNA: TGCGCCAGCAGCTTGCTCGGGTGGGATGAGCAGTTCTTC

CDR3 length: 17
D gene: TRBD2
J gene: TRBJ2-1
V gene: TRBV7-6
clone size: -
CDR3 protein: CASSLVLALAGADEQFF
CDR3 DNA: TGTGCCAGCAGCTTAGTTCTAGCCCTAGCGGGGGCGGATGAGCAGTTCTTC